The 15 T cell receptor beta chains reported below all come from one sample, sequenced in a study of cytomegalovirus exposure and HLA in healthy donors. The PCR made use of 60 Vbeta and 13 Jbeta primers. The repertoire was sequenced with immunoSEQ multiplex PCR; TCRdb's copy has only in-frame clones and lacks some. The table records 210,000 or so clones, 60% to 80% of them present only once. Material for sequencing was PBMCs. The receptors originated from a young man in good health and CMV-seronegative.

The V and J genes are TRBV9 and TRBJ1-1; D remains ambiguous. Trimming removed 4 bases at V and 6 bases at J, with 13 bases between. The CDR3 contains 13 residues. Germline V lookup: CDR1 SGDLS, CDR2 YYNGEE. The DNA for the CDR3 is TGTGCCAGCAGCTCAAGTTCTAGGTCTGAAGCTTTCTTT. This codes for CASSSSSRSEAFF.

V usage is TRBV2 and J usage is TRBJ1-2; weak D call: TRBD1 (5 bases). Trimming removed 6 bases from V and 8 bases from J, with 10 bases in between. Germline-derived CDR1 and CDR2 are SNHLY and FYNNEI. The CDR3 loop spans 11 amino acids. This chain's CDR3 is CASRTDTGYTF. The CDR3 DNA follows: TGTGCCAGCAGGACAGACACGGGCTACACCTTC.

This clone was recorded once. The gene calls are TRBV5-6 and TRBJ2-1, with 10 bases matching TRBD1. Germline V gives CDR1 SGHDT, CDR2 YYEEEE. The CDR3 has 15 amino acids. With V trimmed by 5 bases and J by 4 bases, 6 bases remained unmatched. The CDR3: CASREDRGAYNEQFF. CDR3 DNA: TGTGCCAGCAGGGAGGACAGGGGGGCGTACAATGAGCAGTTCTTC.

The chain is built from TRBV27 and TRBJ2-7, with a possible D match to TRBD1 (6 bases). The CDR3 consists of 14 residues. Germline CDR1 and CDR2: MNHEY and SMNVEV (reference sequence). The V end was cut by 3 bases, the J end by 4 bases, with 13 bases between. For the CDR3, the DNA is TGTGCCAGCAGTTTGGACAGCTCTGGGTACGAGCAGTACTTC. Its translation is CASSLDSSGYEQYF.

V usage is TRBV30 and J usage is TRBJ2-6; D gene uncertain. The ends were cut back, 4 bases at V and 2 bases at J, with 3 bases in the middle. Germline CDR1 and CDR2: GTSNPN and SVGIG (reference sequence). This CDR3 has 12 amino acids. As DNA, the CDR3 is TGTGCCTGGACGGCTGGGGCCAACGTCCTGACTTTC. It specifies CAWTAGANVLTF.

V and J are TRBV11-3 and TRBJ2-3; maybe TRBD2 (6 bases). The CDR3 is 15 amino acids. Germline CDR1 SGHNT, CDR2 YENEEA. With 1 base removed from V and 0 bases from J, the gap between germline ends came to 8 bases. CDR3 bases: TGTGCCAGCAGCTTAGGTGGGACTAGCACAGATACGCAGTATTTT. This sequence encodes CASSLGGTSTDTQYF.

CDR3 sequence (DNA): TGTGCCAGCAGCGTAGGCCCCGGGGAACAAGAGACCCAGTACTTC. Protein product: CASSVGPGEQETQYF. The chain combines TRBV9 with TRBJ2-5, with TRBD2 as a possible D gene (5 bases). Trimming left V 0 bases short and J 2 bases short, with 11 bases between. This CDR3 spans 15 amino acids. Germline assignment: CDR1 SGDLS and CDR2 YYNGEE.

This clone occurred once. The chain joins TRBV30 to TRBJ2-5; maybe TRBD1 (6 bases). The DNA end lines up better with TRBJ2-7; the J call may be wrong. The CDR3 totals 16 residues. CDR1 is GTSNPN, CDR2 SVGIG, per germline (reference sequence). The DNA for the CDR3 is TGTGCCTGGAGCGGGCACTCACAGGGTTCCCCCTACGAGCAGTACTTC. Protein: CAWSGHSQGSPYEQYF.

For the CDR3, the DNA is TGTGCCAGCAGTCCCCAAGGACTAGCGGCAGATACGCAGTATTTT. It codes for CASSPQGLAADTQYF. The chain is built from TRBV6-1 and TRBJ2-3; 10 bases map to TRBD2. The germline gives CDR1 MNHNS, CDR2 SASEGT. The V gene end was trimmed by 5 bases and the J gene end by 4 bases; junction bases not matched to a gene: 6. The CDR3 spans 15 residues.

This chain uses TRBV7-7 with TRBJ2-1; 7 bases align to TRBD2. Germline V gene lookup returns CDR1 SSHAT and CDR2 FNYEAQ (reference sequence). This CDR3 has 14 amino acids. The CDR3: CASGLAELINEQFF. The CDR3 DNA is TGTGCTAGCGGGCTAGCAGAACTTATCAATGAGCAGTTCTTC.

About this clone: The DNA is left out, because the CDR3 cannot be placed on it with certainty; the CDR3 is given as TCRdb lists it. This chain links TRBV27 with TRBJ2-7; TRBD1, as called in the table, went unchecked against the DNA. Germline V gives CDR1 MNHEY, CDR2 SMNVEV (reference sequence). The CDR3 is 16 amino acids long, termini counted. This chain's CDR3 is CASSSSSDRGSYEQYF.

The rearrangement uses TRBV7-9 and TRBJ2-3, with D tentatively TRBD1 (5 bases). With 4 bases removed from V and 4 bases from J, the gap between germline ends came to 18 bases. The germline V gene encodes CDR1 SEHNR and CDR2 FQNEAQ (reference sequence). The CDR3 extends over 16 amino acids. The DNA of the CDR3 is TGTGCCAGCAGCTCACGACAGTTGGGCCGGGCAGATACGCAGTATTTT. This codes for CASSSRQLGRADTQYF.

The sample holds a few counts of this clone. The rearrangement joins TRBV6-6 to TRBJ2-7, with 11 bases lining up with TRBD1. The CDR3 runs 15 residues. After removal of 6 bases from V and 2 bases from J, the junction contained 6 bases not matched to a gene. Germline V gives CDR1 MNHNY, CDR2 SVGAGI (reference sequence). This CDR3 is CASRLGTGGTYEQYF. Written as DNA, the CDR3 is TGTGCCAGCAGATTAGGGACAGGGGGGACCTACGAGCAGTACTTC.

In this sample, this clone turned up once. CDR3 DNA sequence: TGCGCCAGCAGCCAGGGGGGGAGGGCCCAAGAGACCCAGTACTTC. Residues: CASSQGGRAQETQYF. The chain carries TRBV4-1 and TRBJ2-5, with 7 bases identical to TRBD2. J lost 1 base, V lost 3 bases, and 5 bases had no gene match. Germline V CDR1 and CDR2: MGHRA, YSYEKL. The length of the CDR3 is 15 residues.

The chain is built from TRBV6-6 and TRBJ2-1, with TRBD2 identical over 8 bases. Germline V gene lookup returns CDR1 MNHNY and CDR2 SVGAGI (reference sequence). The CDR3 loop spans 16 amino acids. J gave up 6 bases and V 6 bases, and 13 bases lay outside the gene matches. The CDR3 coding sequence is TGTGCCAGCAGCTCCCTCGGAAGCGGGAGCGCCAATGAGCAGTTCTTC. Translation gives CASSSLGSGSANEQFF.